This T cell receptor beta chain was recovered during a study of blood T cell repertoires in COVID-19. Across roughly 25 US areas, participants ranged in age from about 18 to 89 years. The CDR3 length is 14 residues. V was pared by 8 bases and J by 4 bases, with 15 bases between. Germline CDR1 is MNHEY and CDR2 is SVGAGI. Clones were sequenced by immunoSEQ multiplex PCR, and TCRdb holds only the in-frame ones, with some missing. The sample contains a few hundred thousand clones, about 84% of which appear only once. Material: PBMCs or T cells enriched from blood (not recorded which). V is TRBV6-5 and J is TRBJ1-3; no firm D call. The sequence derives from a man aged 25-45 years with acute COVID-19. In DNA form, the CDR3 reads TGTGCCAGCTTTGAGAGGAGCCTCGGAAACACCATATATTTT. Its protein product is CASFERSLGNTIYF.